This T cell receptor (beta chain) is from a study of blood T cell repertoires in COVID-19. The overall study: There were acute and convalescent COVID-19 samples, and they came from the United States, Italy and Spain. T cells, B-cell-depleted T cells, or PBMCs provided the cDNA or gDNA that served as material.

In the authors' workflow: The authors estimated nucleated cell counts from reference gene primer amplification. Sequencing was performed with immunoSEQ multiplex PCR; in TCRdb, only in-frame clones are kept and a portion is missing. The DNA was the basis for D and trimming; V, J and clone size are from that table. This table holds 130,000 or so clones, about 74% found once. This clone was counted a single time. The germline V gene encodes CDR1 SEHNR and CDR2 FQNEAQ (reference sequence). The CDR3 length is 15 residues. V dropped 4 bases and J dropped 0; count of bases not matched to a gene: 4. The chain uses TRBV7-9 and TRBJ2-5; 8 bases align to TRBD2. The sample consisted of peripheral blood. This receptor was taken from a human donor in a cohort sampled during active COVID-19. CDR3 loop: CASSSLGLDQETQYF. CDR3 nucleotides: TGTGCCAGCAGCTCCCTGGGACTAGACCAAGAGACCCAGTACTTC.